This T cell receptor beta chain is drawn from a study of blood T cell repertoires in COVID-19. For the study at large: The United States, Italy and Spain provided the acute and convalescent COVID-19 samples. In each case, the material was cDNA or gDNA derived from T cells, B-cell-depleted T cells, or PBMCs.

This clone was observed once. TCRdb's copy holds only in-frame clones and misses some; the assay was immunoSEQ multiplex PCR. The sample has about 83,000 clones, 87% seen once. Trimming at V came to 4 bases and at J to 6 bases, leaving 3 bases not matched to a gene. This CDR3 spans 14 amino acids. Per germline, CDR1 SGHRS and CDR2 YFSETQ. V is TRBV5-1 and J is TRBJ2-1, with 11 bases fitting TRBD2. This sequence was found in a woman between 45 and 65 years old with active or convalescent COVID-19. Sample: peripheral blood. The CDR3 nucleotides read TGCGCCAGCAGCGCTAGCGGGGGGACCAATGAGCAGTTCTTC. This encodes CASSASGGTNEQFF. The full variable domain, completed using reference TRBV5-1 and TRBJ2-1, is KAGVTQTPRYLIKTRGQQVTLSCSPISGHRSVSWYQQTPGQGLQFLFEYFSETQRNKGNFPGRFSGRQFSNSRSEMNVSTLELGDSALYLCASSASGGTNEQFFGPGTRLTVL.